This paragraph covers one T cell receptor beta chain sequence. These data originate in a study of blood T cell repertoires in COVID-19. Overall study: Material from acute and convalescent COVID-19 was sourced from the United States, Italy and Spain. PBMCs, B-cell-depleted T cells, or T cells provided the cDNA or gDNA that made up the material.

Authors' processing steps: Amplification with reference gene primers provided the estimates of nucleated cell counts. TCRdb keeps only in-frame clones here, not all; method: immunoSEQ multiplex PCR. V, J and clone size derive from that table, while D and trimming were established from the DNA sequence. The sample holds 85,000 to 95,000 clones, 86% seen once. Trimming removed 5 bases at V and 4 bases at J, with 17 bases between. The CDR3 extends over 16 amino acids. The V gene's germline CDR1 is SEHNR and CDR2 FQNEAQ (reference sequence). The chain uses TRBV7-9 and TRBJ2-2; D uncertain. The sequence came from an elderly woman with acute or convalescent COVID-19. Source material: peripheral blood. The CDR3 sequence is CASSPPSRRGTGELFF. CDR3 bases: TGTGCCAGCAGCCCCCCTAGTAGGCGCGGCACCGGGGAGCTGTTTTTT.